These 2 T cell receptor beta chains were all obtained from the same sample, sequenced in a study of regulatory T cells in long-lasting Graves disease. iRepertoire HTBI primers and Arm-PCR of CDR3 regions built TCR beta libraries. A single record per CDR3 protein comes from TCRdb applying MiXCR to the multiplex PCR reads. The data contain approximately 400,000 distinct CDR3 sequences, 20% to 30% of them singletons. Stated time point: persistent/refractory GD, antithyroid drugs over 5 years with positive TRAb. There was RNA extracted from PBMCs, and the TCR library was made from it. The material was peripheral blood mononuclear cells (PBMCs), obtained when the disease was refractory, from a patient treated with antithyroid drugs. The receptors stem from a female donor with Graves disease.

This clonotype was observed a handful of times. The chain has TRBV9 and TRBJ2-2; D possibly corresponds to TRBD1 (5 bases). Germline assignment: CDR1 SGDLS and CDR2 YYNGEE. Trimming shortened V by 5 bases and J by 1 base, and 9 bases separated the two germline ends. The CDR3 is made up of 14 amino acids. Here the CDR3 DNA reads TGTGCCAGCAGGGCAGACAGGAACACCGGGGAGCTGTTTTTT. Translated, it gives CASRADRNTGELFF.

This rearrangement joins TRBV15 to TRBJ1-4, with D unclear. V lost 5 bases, J lost 9 bases, and 7 bases lay in between. The length of the CDR3 is 11 residues. Per germline, CDR1 LNHNV and CDR2 YYDKDF (reference sequence). The CDR3 sequence is CATSQNKKLFF. The CDR3 region has the DNA TGTGCCACCAGCCAAAACAAAAAACTGTTTTTT.